A selection of T cell receptor beta chains follows, all from one sample in a study of CD8 T cells in Susac syndrome. TCRdb reprocessed the immunoSEQ multiplex PCR reads via MiXCR and lists one record per CDR3 protein. Among 150,000 to 190,000 distinct CDR3 sequences listed, around 96% were seen once. The sequenced sample was CD4+ T cells from PBMCs. The receptors come from a human donor with Susac syndrome. The CDR3 runs from the conserved cysteine through the conserved F or W. D genes are given only for firm matches. Expanded clones get a size class; other rows say once, few or many, or leave the size out.

TRBV20-1	TRBJ2-1	once	NA	CSATRDPAGYNEQFF	TGCAGTGCTACCCGGGACCCCGCCGGCTACAATGAGCAGTTCTTC
TRBV29-1	TRBJ2-2	once	NA	CSAWGPAANTGELFF	TGCAGCGCCTGGGGGCCAGCGGCCAACACCGGGGAGCTGTTTTTT
TRBV20-1	TRBJ2-3	few	NA	CSARGGADTQYF	TGCAGTGCTAGAGGGGGGGCAGATACGCAGTATTTT
TRBV28	TRBJ2-1	NA	NA	CASSGGGGHIPYNEQFF	TGTGCCAGCAGTGGCGGAGGGGGACATATCCCCTACAATGAGCAGTTCTTC
TRBV23-1	TRBJ1-6	once	NA	CASSHKESRRTYNSPLHF	TGCGCCAGCAGTCACAAGGAAAGTCGTAGAACCTATAATTCACCCCTCCACTTT
TRBV29-1	TRBJ1-1	NA	NA	CSAPGRLNTEAFF	TGCAGCGCACCGGGACGGTTGAACACTGAAGCTTTCTTT
TRBV12-3/TRBV12-4	TRBJ1-1	NA	NA	CASKPWGVYTEAFF	TGTGCCAGCAAGCCTTGGGGAGTCTACACTGAAGCTTTCTTT
TRBV4-2	TRBJ2-5	once	NA	CASSQAMGVGGARETQYF	TGTGCCAGCAGCCAAGCGATGGGGGTTGGGGGGGCCCGGGAGACCCAGTACTTC
TRBV7-2	TRBJ2-1	NA	TRBD2	CASRAGGTGNEQFF	TGTGCCAGTAGGGCGGGGGGGACCGGAAATGAGCAGTTCTTC
TRBV4-3	TRBJ2-1	NA	TRBD2	CASSQGAGPAIRFF	TGCGCCAGCAGCCAAGGAGCGGGGCCGGCAATCAGGTTCTTC
TRBV29-1	TRBJ2-3	NA	TRBD2	CSVAGTTNSDTQYF	TGCAGCGTCGCCGGGACTACCAACTCGGATACGCAGTATTTT
TRBV10-3	TRBJ2-7	once	NA	CAISLRDSPYEQYF	TGTGCCATCAGCCTACGGGACTCACCCTACGAGCAGTACTTC
TRBV7-2	TRBJ2-3	NA	NA	CASSLDRGDTQYF	TGTGCCAGCAGCTTAGATCGGGGTGATACGCAGTATTTT
TRBV20-1	TRBJ2-4	NA	TRBD1	CSAEVDRAIQYF	TGCAGTGCTGAGGTCGACAGGGCCATTCAGTACTTC
TRBV15	TRBJ1-5	NA	NA	CATSRSGTPVRPQHF	TGTGCCACCAGCAGATCCGGGACCCCCGTCAGGCCCCAGCATTTT
TRBV3-1	TRBJ2-5	NA	NA	CASSQEHGAQYETQYF	TGTGCCAGCAGCCAAGAACACGGGGCGCAGTACGAGACCCAGTACTTC
TRBV25-1	TRBJ1-1	NA	TRBD1	CASSEGGQEAFF	TGTGCCAGCAGTGAGGGGGGACAGGAAGCTTTCTTT
TRBV18	TRBJ2-3	NA	TRBD1	CASSPGTGGGTDTQYF	TGTGCCAGCTCACCCGGGACAGGGGGTGGCACAGATACGCAGTATTTT
TRBV7-9	TRBJ1-5	NA	NA	CASSSRDDQPQHF	TGTGCCAGCAGTAGTAGGGATGATCAGCCCCAGCATTTT
TRBV28	TRBJ1-4	NA	NA	CASTPGGNEKLFF	TGTGCCAGCACCCCGGGGGGAAATGAAAAACTGTTTTTT
TRBV5-1	TRBJ2-5	once	NA	CASSPEGVWETQYF	TGCGCCAGCAGCCCGGAGGGGGTCTGGGAGACCCAGTACTTC
TRBV12-3/TRBV12-4	TRBJ2-3	NA	TRBD2	CASSLTPSGGQYF	TGTGCCAGCAGTTTAACGCCTAGCGGGGGGCAGTATTTT
TRBV25-1	TRBJ1-1	NA	TRBD1	CASSRAAGTANTEAFF	TGTGCCAGCAGCCGAGCAGCAGGGACAGCGAACACTGAAGCTTTCTTT
TRBV5-4	TRBJ1-6	few	NA	CASSLGQAYNSPLHF	TGTGCCAGCAGCTTGGGGCAAGCCTATAATTCACCCCTCCACTTT
TRBV4-3	TRBJ2-7	NA	TRBD2	CASSHRDYQLSYEQYF	TGCGCCAGCAGCCACCGGGACTACCAACTATCCTACGAGCAGTACTTC
TRBV4-2	TRBJ2-1	NA	NA	CASSQEEGYNEQFF	TGTGCCAGCAGCCAAGAGGAGGGTTACAATGAGCAGTTCTTC
TRBV7-9	TRBJ1-2	NA	NA	CASSREDSKDTF	TGTGCCAGCAGCCGCGAGGACAGTAAAGACACCTTC
TRBV1	TRBJ2-5	NA	NA	CTSSQDLETQYF	TGCACCAGCAGCCAAGATTTGGAGACCCAGTACTTC
TRBV18	TRBJ2-7	NA	NA	CASSGVAGKTYEQYF	TGTGCCAGCTCAGGGGTGGCGGGGAAAACCTACGAGCAGTACTTC
TRBV2	TRBJ2-7	few	TRBD1	CASSRDRGSYEQYF	TGTGCCAGCTCGCGGGACAGGGGTTCCTACGAGCAGTACTTC
TRBV7-2	TRBJ2-5	NA	NA	CASSLVGGAETQYF	TGTGCCAGCAGCTTAGTTGGTGGGGCAGAGACCCAGTACTTC
TRBV5-1	TRBJ2-5	NA	TRBD2	CASSPWEGSQETQYF	TGCGCCAGCAGCCCCTGGGAGGGGTCCCAAGAGACCCAGTACTTC
TRBV19	TRBJ2-1	NA	TRBD2	CASSSRLAGATSSYNEQFF	TGTGCCAGTAGCTCTCGACTAGCGGGGGCTACCAGCTCCTACAATGAGCAGTTCTTC
TRBV21-1	TRBJ2-7	NA	NA	CASSKDGGYEQYF	TGTGCCAGCAGCAAAGATGGAGGTTACGAGCAGTACTTC
TRBV7-8	TRBJ1-5	NA	NA	CASSLAGPQPQHF	TGTGCCAGCAGCTTAGCTGGGCCCCAGCCCCAGCATTTT
TRBV3-1	TRBJ2-5	NA	TRBD1	CASSSHRGETQYF	TGTGCCAGCAGCTCTCACAGGGGCGAGACCCAGTACTTC
TRBV20-1	TRBJ2-1	NA	NA	CSVVLAPDIYNEQFF	TGCAGTGTTGTCCTAGCTCCGGATATTTACAATGAGCAGTTCTTC
TRBV20-1	TRBJ1-4	NA	TRBD1	CSAAQGADEKLFF	TGCAGTGCTGCACAGGGGGCGGACGAAAAACTGTTTTTT
TRBV4-2	TRBJ2-2	NA	TRBD2	CASLPRGSVDTGELFF	TGTGCCAGCCTCCCGCGGGGGTCGGTGGACACCGGGGAGCTGTTTTTT
TRBV12-5	TRBJ2-4	NA	TRBD1	CASGLGQGQNIQYF	TGTGCTAGTGGTTTGGGACAGGGGCAAAACATTCAGTACTTC
TRBV3-1	TRBJ2-3	NA	NA	CASSLSEVKTDTQYF	TGTGCCAGCAGCCTTAGCGAGGTCAAGACAGATACGCAGTATTTT